This T cell receptor (beta chain) was found in a study of T cells after yellow fever vaccination. On the study more broadly: When fractions had low cell numbers, they were prepared with SMART-Seq v4 Ultra Low Input. Notes on the study in general: At under 98% for CD4 and approximately 89% for CD8, most primary-vaccination clones showed up again after the booster. Although most clonotypes did not, a small share appeared in both CD4 and CD8 compartments.

The V gene's germline CDR1 is DFQATT and CDR2 SNEGSKA (reference sequence). This CDR3 is built from 15 residues. Notes on this clonotype: Its antigen remains unknown. A read error may account for a junction end that differs from germline.

It was through 5'RACE template switching that TCR cDNA was made, with a universal primer site and UMIs added. TCRdb recomputed calls from the 5' RACE reads with MiXCR, one row per CDR3 protein. This table holds around 340,000 distinct CDR3 sequences, 8.7% found once. The chain carries TRBV20-1 and TRBJ2-5; TRBD1 matches 7 bases. The sequence came from a young man who received the YFV17D yellow fever vaccine. The starting material was PBMCs, obtained on the day of the first yellow fever vaccination. The CDR3 nucleotides are TGCAGTGCTTCTCGGACAGGATTTGACCAAAAGACCCAGTACTTC. Its protein is CSASRTGFDQKTQYF.